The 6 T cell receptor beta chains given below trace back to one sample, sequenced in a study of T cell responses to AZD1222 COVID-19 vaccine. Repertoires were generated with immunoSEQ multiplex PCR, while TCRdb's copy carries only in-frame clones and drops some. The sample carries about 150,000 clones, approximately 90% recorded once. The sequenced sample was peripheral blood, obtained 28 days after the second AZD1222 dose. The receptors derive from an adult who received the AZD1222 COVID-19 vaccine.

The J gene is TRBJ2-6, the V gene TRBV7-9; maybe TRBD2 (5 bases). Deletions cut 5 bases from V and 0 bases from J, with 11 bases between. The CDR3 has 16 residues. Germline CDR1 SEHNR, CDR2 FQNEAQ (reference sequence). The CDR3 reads CASSPGLNSGANVLTF. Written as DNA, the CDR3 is TGTGCCAGCAGCCCCGGACTGAACTCTGGGGCCAACGTCCTGACTTTC.

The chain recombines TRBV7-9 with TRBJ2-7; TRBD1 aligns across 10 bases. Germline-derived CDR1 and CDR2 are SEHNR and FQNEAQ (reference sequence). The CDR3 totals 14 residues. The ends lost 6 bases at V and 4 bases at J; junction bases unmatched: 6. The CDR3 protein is CASSRGQGVYEQYF. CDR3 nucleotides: TGTGCCAGCAGTCGCGGACAGGGGGTGTACGAGCAGTACTTC.

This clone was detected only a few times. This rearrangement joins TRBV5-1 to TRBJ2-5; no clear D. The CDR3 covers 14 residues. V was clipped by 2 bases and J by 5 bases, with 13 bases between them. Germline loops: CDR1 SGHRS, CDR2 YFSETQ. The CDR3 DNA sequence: TGCGCCAGCAGCTTCAATATCGGGCTGGAGACCCAGTACTTC. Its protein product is CASSFNIGLETQYF.

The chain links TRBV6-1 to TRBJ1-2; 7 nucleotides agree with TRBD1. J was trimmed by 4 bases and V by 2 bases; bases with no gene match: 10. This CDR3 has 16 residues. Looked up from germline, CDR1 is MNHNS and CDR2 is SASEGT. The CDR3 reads CASSEMATGTAYGYTF. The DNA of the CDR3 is TGTGCCAGCAGTGAAATGGCCACCGGGACAGCCTATGGCTACACCTTC.

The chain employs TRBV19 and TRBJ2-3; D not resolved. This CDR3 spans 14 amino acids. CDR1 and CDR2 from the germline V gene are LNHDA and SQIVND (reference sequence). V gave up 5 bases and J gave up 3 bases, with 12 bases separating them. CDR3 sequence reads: CASSLGLSTDTQYF. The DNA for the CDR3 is TGTGCCAGTAGTCTTGGGCTCTCGACAGATACGCAGTATTTT.

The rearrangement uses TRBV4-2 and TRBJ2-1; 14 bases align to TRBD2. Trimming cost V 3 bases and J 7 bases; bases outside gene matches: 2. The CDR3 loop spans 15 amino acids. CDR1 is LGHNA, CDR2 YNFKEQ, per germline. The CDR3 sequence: CASSQGLAGANEQFF. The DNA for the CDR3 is TGTGCCAGCAGCCAGGGACTAGCGGGAGCAAATGAGCAGTTCTTC.